This TCR beta chain was captured by sequencing in a study of sequential checkpoint blockade in melanoma. Study-level information: Both treatment sequences were followed by maintenance nivolumab.

The method was immunoSEQ multiplex PCR; TCRdb's version includes in-frame clones alone and lacks a portion of them. The sample carries roughly 17,000 clones, approximately 70% recorded once. Trimming removed 7 bases at V and 2 bases at J, with 10 bases between. This CDR3 spans 13 amino acids. CDR1 and CDR2 (germline): MGHRA, YSYEKL. The treatment was: randomized to nivolumab then ipilimumab (arm A) or the reverse (arm B). Live CD3+CD8+ CD19− CD56− cells were sorted from PBMCs. This chain uses TRBV4-1 with TRBJ2-3; D is unresolved. Sample: CD8+ T cells sorted from blood (inferred from file names), taken from a patient given nivolumab and ipilimumab in sequence. This clonotype was sampled from a human donor with melanoma. CDR3 nucleotides: TGCGCCAGCACCTCGACTTACACAGATACGCAGTATTTT. It is translated as CASTSTYTDTQYF.